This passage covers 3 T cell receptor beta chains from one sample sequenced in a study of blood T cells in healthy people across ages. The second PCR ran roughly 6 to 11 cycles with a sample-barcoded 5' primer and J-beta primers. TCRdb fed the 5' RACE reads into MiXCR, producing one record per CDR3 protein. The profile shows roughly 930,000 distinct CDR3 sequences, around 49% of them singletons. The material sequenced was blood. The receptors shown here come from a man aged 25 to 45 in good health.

In DNA form, the CDR3 reads TGCGCCAGCAGCTCTGTGCCGGGACAGGGGGTGAGCTATGGCTACACCTTC. Its protein is CASSSVPGQGVSYGYTF. The chain uses TRBV5-1 and TRBJ1-2, with 11 positions matching TRBD1. Germline V lookup: CDR1 SGHRS, CDR2 YFSETQ. The CDR3 is made up of 17 amino acids. V lost 3 bases, J lost 4 bases, and 11 bases stayed unmatched.

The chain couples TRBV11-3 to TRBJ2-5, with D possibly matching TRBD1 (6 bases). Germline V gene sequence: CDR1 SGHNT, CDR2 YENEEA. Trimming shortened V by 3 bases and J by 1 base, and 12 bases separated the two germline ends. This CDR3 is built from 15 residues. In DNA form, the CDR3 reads TGTGCCAGCAGCTTCTTGACACAGGGCCAAGAGACCCAGTACTTC. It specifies CASSFLTQGQETQYF.

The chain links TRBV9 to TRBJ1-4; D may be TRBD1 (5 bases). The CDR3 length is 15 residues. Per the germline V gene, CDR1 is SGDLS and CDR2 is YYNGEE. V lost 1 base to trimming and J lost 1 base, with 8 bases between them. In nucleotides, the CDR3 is TGTGCCAGCAGCGTACAGGGAGTAACTAATGAAAAACTGTTTTTT. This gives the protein CASSVQGVTNEKLFF.